This T cell receptor beta chain was obtained from a study of spatial heterogeneity in lung cancer (dated by TCRdb to between 2018 and 2021). In the study overall: Beta-chain transcripts were consistently detected in greater numbers than alpha-chain transcripts, which likely reflected higher beta-chain transcript abundance. TCR repertoire features were related to nonsynonymous mutation counts determined by whole-exome sequencing of tumor tissue. In the raw uncorrected reads, each unique combination of TCR and UMI appeared more than ten times on average. At surgery, 200 or so tumor regions, roughly 63 matched nontumor lung samples and 45 to 60 PBMC samples were TCR-sequenced for both alpha and beta chains. In non-small cell lung cancer, the study quantitatively compared TCR alpha and beta repertoires across several tumor regions, matched nontumor lung, and blood. Beyond this particular receptor, the publication reports: Confirming at a functional level the hypothesis that regional TCRs recognize regional mutations was considered to require additional single-cell paired TCR alpha and beta sequencing. Ubiquitous expanded tumor TCRs were found in blood more often at tumor resection than at routine follow-up.

A note on this clonotype: Its antigen remains unidentified. Base qualities are missing; no much larger clone stands one base away.

The CDR3 spans 15 residues, from the cysteine through the phenylalanine. Only the CDR3 DNA is retained, 45 bases long and in frame from the first base. The trim is 3 bases for V and 7 bases for J, with a gap of 16 bases between the germline ends. To prepare the library, 5' RACE was applied. TCRdb names NextSeq 500 as the instrument used. In the TCR library protocol, a unique molecular identifier was attached to each TCR cDNA molecule so that PCR and sequencing errors could be corrected. On the authors' methods: TCR identification, UMI-based error correction and CDR3 extraction were performed with Decombinator tools. TCRs above a frequency of 2 per 1,000, corresponding to the top 1% of the tumor frequency distribution, were defined as expanded. Rényi diversity was computed with the R vegan package after subsampling each repertoire 100 times to 5,000 TCRs. CDR3 similarity networks were constructed using string-kernel similarity of amino acid triplets, with links drawn between CDR3s whose pairwise similarity was above 0.82. Using fastp at Q25 and MiXCR, TCRdb reprocessed the public reads and kept productive beta chains. Records with the same CDR3 protein are collapsed into one entry carrying the most frequent genes and DNA. TCRdb, not the original authors, processed these V and J calls. The sample table contains 50,000 to 65,000 distinct CDR3 sequences; only one count was recorded for roughly 7% of them. The ten most abundant clones make up 2.9% of the sample.

According to the study, the label for this sample's time point signals: sample taken at primary tumor resection. Whole RNA extracted from tumor and nontumor lung tissue, or from cryopreserved PBMC samples, was used for TCR sequencing without cell sorting. Samples were obtained from over 70 patients with early-stage, untreated non-small cell lung cancer from the lung TRACERx cohort. Only patients for whom sufficient RNA was available from at least two tumor regions were selected for TCR sequencing. The rearrangement combines TRBV12-3 or TRBV12-4 with TRBJ1-5; TRBD1 could be the D gene, as 5 bases match. This TCR was recovered from a female donor with early-stage non-small cell lung cancer. The sequenced sample was PBMCs, obtained at surgery. Here the CDR3 is given as CASSLSRVRGQPQHF. In nucleotides, the sequence is TGTGCCAGCAGTTTGTCCAGGGTACGAGGGCAGCCCCAGCATTTT.